This T cell receptor beta chain was captured in a study of blood T cell repertoires in COVID-19. Across the study: Samples came from the United States, Italy and Spain, spanning acute and convalescent COVID-19.

The CDR3 sequence is 15 residues long. Germline V gene data show CDR1 as LNHDA and CDR2 as SQIVND (reference sequence). Trimming removed 7 bases from V and 0 bases from J, with 10 bases in between. Original data processing: Nucleated cell counts were estimated from reference gene primer amplification. The assay was immunoSEQ multiplex PCR, and TCRdb's table has in-frame clones only and misses some. V and J calls and clone size are as listed in that table; D and trimming were resolved from the DNA. Of more than 85,000 clones in the sample, more than 75% were seen once. The chain uses TRBV19 and TRBJ1-6; no firm D call. Sequencing input: peripheral blood. The TCR sequence derives from a human donor in a cohort sampled during active COVID-19. The CDR3 protein is CASNPADSYNSPLHF. The CDR3 coding sequence is TGTGCCAGTAATCCCGCGGACTCCTATAATTCACCCCTCCACTTT.